The rows below give T cell receptor beta chains drawn from one sample of a study of cytomegalovirus exposure and HLA in healthy donors. TCRdb keeps only in-frame clones here, not all; method: immunoSEQ multiplex PCR. The sample has about 120,000 clones; approximately 80% are singletons. Input material: PBMCs. Every receptor here comes from a human donor in good health. Each CDR3 is given without its conserved first and last residue. Each record gives: V gene, J gene, CDR3 protein.

TRBV6-5	TRBJ1-2	ASSYSRGTVGYGYT
TRBV5-1	TRBJ2-7	ASSRGTSGTYEQY
TRBV5-1	TRBJ2-5	ASSLVEKRETQY
TRBV13	TRBJ2-1	ASSLASGTSVGGHEQF
TRBV9	TRBJ2-2	ASSPRQGGTGELF
TRBV5-1	TRBJ2-3	ASSPRGGASTDTQY
TRBV19	TRBJ1-1	ATREGALVTEAF
TRBV5-6	TRBJ2-3	ASSRTQNTDTQY
TRBV9	-	ASSVGGPYEQY
TRBV18	TRBJ2-2	ASSPPFQGAVTGELF
TRBV11-3	TRBJ2-7	ASSPGDSYEQY
TRBV25-1	TRBJ2-7	ASSQWTSGSPYEQY
TRBV2	TRBJ1-3	ASSGRAGDSGNTIY
TRBV5-4	TRBJ2-5	ASSLVPATSGRAGETQY
TRBV5-4	TRBJ1-1	ASSTGGDLLNTEAF
TRBV4-3	TRBJ1-4	ASSQEPGTGSEKLF
TRBV21-1	TRBJ1-2	ASSGYGQGNYGYT
TRBV11-2	TRBJ2-1	ASSLEVARGNEQF
TRBV21-1	TRBJ2-2	ASFSGCNTGELF
TRBV6-5	TRBJ2-1	ASSYGSSAYNEQF
TRBV5-1	TRBJ2-6	ASSLGAGARSGANVLT
TRBV2	TRBJ2-1	ASSGGGGTYNEQF